The source of this TCR beta chain is a study of blood T cell repertoires in COVID-19. This CDR3 contains 12 residues. The V end lost 2 bases, the J end lost 3 bases, and 8 bases lay between the germline ends. Germline loops: CDR1 GTSNPN, CDR2 SVGIG (reference sequence). A word on this clone: The sample holds other DNA sequences that translate to the same CDR3.

TCRdb keeps only in-frame clones here, not all; method: immunoSEQ multiplex PCR. The sample carries about 73,000 clones, approximately 80% recorded once. The TCR was taken from a man older than 75 with active or convalescent COVID-19. Material: peripheral blood. This chain joins TRBV30 and TRBJ2-7; possible D gene TRBD1, 5 bases. CDR3 nucleotide sequence: TGTGCCTGGAGTCGCCAGGGCTACGAGCAGTACTTC. Its translation: CAWSRQGYEQYF.